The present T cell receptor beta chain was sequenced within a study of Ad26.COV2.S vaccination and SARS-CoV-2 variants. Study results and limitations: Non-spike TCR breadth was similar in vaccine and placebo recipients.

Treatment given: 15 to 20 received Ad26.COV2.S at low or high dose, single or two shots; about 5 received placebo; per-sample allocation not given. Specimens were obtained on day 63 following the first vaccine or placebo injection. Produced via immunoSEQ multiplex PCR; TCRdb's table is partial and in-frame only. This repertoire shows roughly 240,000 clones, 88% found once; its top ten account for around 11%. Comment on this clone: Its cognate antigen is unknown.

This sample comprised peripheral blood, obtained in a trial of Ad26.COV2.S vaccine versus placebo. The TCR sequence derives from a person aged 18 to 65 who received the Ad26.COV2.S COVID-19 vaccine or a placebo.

CDR3 residues: CASSYRPGKGNGEQYF. The DNA of the CDR3 is TGTGCCAGCAGTTACCGGCCTGGTAAAGGGAACGGCGAGCAGTACTTC. The rearrangement uses TRBV6-2 or TRBV6-3 and TRBJ2-7; D gene uncertain. The CDR3 extends over 16 amino acids. Between the trimmed V and J ends, which lost 2 bases and 6 bases, there was a span of 20 bases. Germline CDR1 is MNHEY and CDR2 is SVGEGT.